The T cell receptor beta chain described here comes from a study of T-cell reconstitution after alpha-beta-depleted transplantation in children. Study-wide results and caveats: The authors attributed T-cell counts and diversity one year after transplant mostly to newly produced T cells. Several hundred expanded graft clones reportedly were the source of alpha-beta T cells about two months after transplant.

Researchers prepared the TCRbeta library using unique molecular identifiers, the study reports. MiXCR, run by TCRdb on the PCR reads, gives a single entry per CDR3 protein. Among about a million distinct CDR3 sequences listed, about 30% were seen once. In the case of this clonotype: The antigen remains undetermined.

This CDR3 comprises 16 residues. Germline V gene sequence: CDR1 MNHNS, CDR2 SASEGT. Trimming at V came to 4 bases and at J to 3 bases, leaving 9 bases not matched to a gene. This chain connects TRBV6-1 to TRBJ2-7; TRBD1 agrees at 10 bases. Material: PBMCs, mostly from graft donor cells, obtained 360 days after TCRalphabeta/CD19-depleted stem cell transplant. This receptor was taken from a boy younger than two who had a stem cell transplant for SCID, so the T cells may come from the graft donor. The CDR3 region has the DNA TGTGCCAGCAGTGCTGGGAGGGGACAGGGGATCTACGAGCAGTACTTC. Residues: CASSAGRGQGIYEQYF.